There are many counts of the clone carrying this T cell receptor (beta chain). Its target is not known. This entry belongs to a study of human T cells and chemical hapten exposure. TCRdb re-analysed the RACE reads in MiXCR, keeping a single row per CDR3 protein. The sample lists some 250,000 distinct CDR3 sequences; approximately 7.5% were seen once. Whole-study results and caveats: Among expanded TCRs, significantly more large CDR3 similarity clusters formed than among controls.

Time point: pre-sensitization, week 0. Treatment described: therapeutic diphenylcyclopropenone sensitization with weekly scalp DPC. Germline lookup yields CDR1 SEHNR and CDR2 FQNEAQ (reference sequence). The length of the CDR3 is 15 residues. V lost 4 bases to trimming and J lost 2 bases; unmatched junction nucleotides: 5. The sequenced sample was whole blood, obtained in connection with sensitization to the hapten diphenylcyclopropenone (DPC). The source of this sequence is a man between 18 and 35 years old with alopecia areata. Some clones in this sample may be carry-over from other donors' samples. This chain links TRBV7-9 with TRBJ2-7; 10 nucleotides agree with TRBD1. The CDR3 coding sequence is TGTGCCAGCAGCTCGGGACAGGGGTTAACCTACGAGCAGTACTTC. Residues: CASSSGQGLTYEQYF.